The 12 T cell receptor beta chains reported below all come from one sample, sequenced in a study of blood T cell repertoires in COVID-19. Using immunoSEQ multiplex PCR, the repertoire was profiled, and TCRdb retains in-frame clones only, with some absent. Of some 370,000 clones listed, 75% to 90% were seen once; the top ten hold roughly 5.1%. Sample: PBMCs or T cells enriched from blood (not recorded which). The receptors come from a woman aged 50 to 65 who had recovered from COVID-19.

The rearrangement links TRBV3-1 (or the pseudogene TRBV3-2) to TRBJ1-3, with 9 bases aligning to TRBD1. The CDR3 has 15 residues. The germline V gene encodes CDR1 LGHDT and CDR2 YNNKEL (reference sequence). After removal of 4 bases from V and 4 bases from J, the junction contained 5 bases not matched to a gene. This chain's CDR3 is CASSPRGTGGNTIYF. Written as DNA, the CDR3 is TGTGCCAGCAGCCCCCGAGGGACAGGGGGAAACACCATATATTTT.

The sample holds a few counts of this clone. The V gene is TRBV11-2, the J gene TRBJ1-1, with TRBD1 as a possible D gene (5 bases). The germline V gene encodes CDR1 SGHAT and CDR2 FQNNGV. The CDR3 has 14 amino acids. V was trimmed by 7 bases and J by 1 base, leaving 13 bases between them. The CDR3 sequence: CASKGPGKNTEAFF. In nucleotides, the CDR3 is TGTGCCAGCAAGGGTCCAGGGAAGAACACTGAAGCTTTCTTT.

This rearrangement joins TRBV6-5 to TRBJ1-5; D perhaps matches TRBD1 (6 bases). This CDR3 spans 13 amino acids. Per the germline V gene, CDR1 is MNHEY and CDR2 is SVGAGI. With 2 bases removed from V and 9 bases from J, the gap between germline ends came to 11 bases. CDR3 coding DNA: TGTGCCAGCAGTTACACCCAGGGGACGCCCCAGCATTTT. Its translation is CASSYTQGTPQHF.

This chain joins TRBV27 and TRBJ2-1; 13 bases match TRBD2. The V segment lost 5 bases and the J segment 2 bases; nucleotides outside the gene matches: 3. The CDR3 totals 16 residues. The germline CDR1 and CDR2 sequences are MNHEY and SMNVEV (reference sequence). CDR3 sequence: CASSTGTSGTYNEQFF. In DNA form, the CDR3 reads TGTGCCAGCAGTACGGGGACTAGCGGGACCTACAATGAGCAGTTCTTC.

The V and J genes are TRBV20-1 and TRBJ1-3; tentatively, D is TRBD1 (5 bases). Trimming stripped 3 bases from V and 0 bases from J, with 9 bases between. The germline CDR1 and CDR2 sequences are DFQATT and SNEGSKA (reference sequence). This CDR3 has 14 amino acids. As DNA, the CDR3 is TGCAGTGCTAGTAGCGGGGGCTCTGGAAACACCATATATTTT. This codes for CSASSGGSGNTIYF.

The chain carries TRBV5-1 and TRBJ1-2, with D possibly matching TRBD1 (5 bases). Trimming cost V 2 bases and J 1 base, with 6 bases left between them. The CDR3 totals 13 residues. The germline CDR1 and CDR2 sequences are SGHRS and YFSETQ. The CDR3 reads CASSFQGNYGYTF. CDR3 sequence (DNA): TGCGCCAGCAGCTTCCAGGGTAACTATGGCTACACCTTC. Combining the CDR3 with reference TRBV5-1 and TRBJ1-2 gives the whole variable domain KAGVTQTPRYLIKTRGQQVTLSCSPISGHRSVSWYQQTPGQGLQFLFEYFSETQRNKGNFPGRFSGRQFSNSRSEMNVSTLELGDSALYLCASSFQGNYGYTFGSGTRLTVV.

The V call is TRBV7-9, the J call TRBJ2-3; D gene unclear. The CDR3 contains 14 residues. V dropped 4 bases and J dropped 0 bases, with 8 bases sitting between them. Germline CDR1 and CDR2: SEHNR and FQNEAQ (reference sequence). CDR3 sequence (DNA): TGTGCCAGCAGCTGGTCCGCGAGCACAGATACGCAGTATTTT. It codes for CASSWSASTDTQYF.

The chain combines TRBV7-9 with TRBJ1-2; possibly TRBD1 for D (6 bases). The length of the CDR3 is 14 residues. The germline V and J ends were trimmed by 3 bases and 8 bases, with 16 bases remaining between them. CDR1 is SEHNR and CDR2 is FQNEAQ in the germline V gene (reference sequence). DNA for the CDR3: TGTGCCAGCAGCTTCCTTACAGGGTTAGGAGGCTACACCTTC. This gives the protein CASSFLTGLGGYTF. The full variable domain, with the rest looked up from reference TRBV7-9 and TRBJ1-2, is DTGVSQNPRHKITKRGQNVTFRCDPISEHNRLYWYRQTLGQGPEFLTYFQNEAQLEKSRLLSDRFSAERPKGSFSTLEIQRTEQGDSAMYLCASSFLTGLGGYTFGSGTRLTVV.

The V gene is TRBV4-1, the J gene TRBJ1-2, with D perhaps matching TRBD1 (6 bases). V dropped 0 bases and J dropped 5 bases, with 7 bases sitting between them. Germline V lookup: CDR1 MGHRA, CDR2 YSYEKL. This CDR3 region has 13 residues. The chain's CDR3 is CASSQERGYGYTF. The CDR3 nucleotides are TGCGCCAGCAGCCAAGAGAGGGGGTATGGCTACACCTTC.

The chain has TRBV9 and TRBJ2-1, with D perhaps TRBD2 (5 bases). The CDR3 is 16 residues long. Germline loops: CDR1 SGDLS, CDR2 YYNGEE. V was shortened by 4 bases and J by 9 bases, with 23 bases between the two germline ends. DNA for the CDR3: TGTGCCAGCAGCTCTTCTCGGCGGGCCCCCAGCGGTGAGCAGTTCTTC. As protein: CASSSSRRAPSGEQFF.

This clone was observed a single time. This chain joins TRBV19 and TRBJ1-1, with D perhaps matching TRBD1 (5 bases). Per germline, CDR1 LNHDA and CDR2 SQIVND (reference sequence). V was trimmed by 6 bases and J by 0 bases, leaving 14 bases between them. The CDR3 contains 15 residues. CDR3 loop: CASRTQGLLNTEAFF. In DNA form, the CDR3 reads TGTGCCAGTAGGACCCAGGGCTTACTGAACACTGAAGCTTTCTTT.

The gene calls are TRBV5-5 and TRBJ1-2; 11 nucleotides match TRBD1. The trim removed 4 bases at V and 8 bases at J, leaving 10 bases unmatched. CDR1 SGHKS and CDR2 YYEKEE come from the germline V gene (reference sequence). This CDR3 contains 15 residues. Here the CDR3 DNA reads TGTGCCAGCAGCAAGGGACAGGGGGGAGGAGAGGGCTACACCTTC. This gives the protein CASSKGQGGGEGYTF.